This T cell receptor beta chain was captured in a study of CD8 T cells in cerebrospinal fluid in Alzheimer's disease. Study background: Plate-based nested PCR sequencing and droplet-based sequencing measured CSF T cell clonal expansion. Study observations and caveats: The largest CSF clone was proportionally bigger in mild cognitive impairment or Alzheimer's disease than controls.

In terms of frequency, this clonotype is large. Its target is not known. CSF cells were profiled by 10X single-cell V(D)J and 5' expression. TCRdb re-called the 10x single-cell sequencing reads and shows each CDR3 protein once, DNA omitted. Its table records 1,100 to 1,500 distinct CDR3 sequences. Germline CDR1 reads MGHRA; CDR2 reads YSYEKL. The CDR3 consists of 14 residues. The receptor comes from a human donor with mild cognitive impairment. Sequenced sample: cerebrospinal fluid. V and J are TRBV4-1 and TRBJ1-2; TCRdb gives TRBD1 as the D gene, but with no DNA this cannot be confirmed. CDR3 loop: CASSQITGPYGYTF.